Detailed here is one T cell receptor (beta chain). This record comes from a study of lymphopenia after photon versus proton radiotherapy. Sequencing used immunoSEQ multiplex PCR; TCRdb keeps in-frame clones, though not all of them. Of under 35,000 clones listed, about 87% are singletons. V was pared by 5 bases and J by 6 bases, with 7 bases between. Germline V CDR1 and CDR2: SGHTA, FQGNSA. The CDR3 is 11 residues long. The sequencing used peripheral blood, collected from a patient treated with proton-based radiotherapy. This clonotype was obtained from a woman between 65 and 79 years old with pancreatic cancer. The chain has TRBV7-2 and TRBJ1-1; D uncertain. The CDR3 region is CASSGFSEAFF. The CDR3 DNA is TGTGCCAGCAGCGGGTTTTCTGAAGCTTTCTTT. Supplemented by reference TRBV7-2 and TRBJ1-1, the full variable domain reads GAGVSQSPSNKVTEKGKDVELRCDPISGHTALYWYRQSLGQGLEFLIYFQGNSAPDKSGLPSDRFSAERTGGSVSTLTIQRTQQEDSAVYLCASSGFSEAFFGQGTRLTVV.